The entry below gives a single T cell receptor (beta chain) sequence along with its context. Antigen: not known. The V gene's germline CDR1 is SNHLY and CDR2 FYNNEI. This CDR3 spans 13 amino acids. V was clipped by 4 bases and J by 1 base, with 7 bases between them. Each donor was nominally healthy when sampled (though unrecorded immune exposures were likely). PCR primers comprised 60 Vbeta and 13 Jbeta primers. The assay was immunoSEQ multiplex PCR, and TCRdb's table has in-frame clones only and misses some. The sample records tens of thousands of clones, about nine tenths being singletons. This sample is part of a study of cytomegalovirus exposure and HLA in healthy donors. Notes on the study in general: Later analysis associated a missense DCLRE1C variant with TCR beta V- and J-gene trimming.

Specimen: PBMCs. The sequence came from a woman between 40 and 50 years old in good health and CMV-seropositive. V gene TRBV2 combines with J gene TRBJ1-1; D unresolved. Here the CDR3 reads CASSVSKNTEAFF. In DNA form, the CDR3 reads TGTGCCAGCAGTGTGAGCAAGAACACTGAAGCTTTCTTT.